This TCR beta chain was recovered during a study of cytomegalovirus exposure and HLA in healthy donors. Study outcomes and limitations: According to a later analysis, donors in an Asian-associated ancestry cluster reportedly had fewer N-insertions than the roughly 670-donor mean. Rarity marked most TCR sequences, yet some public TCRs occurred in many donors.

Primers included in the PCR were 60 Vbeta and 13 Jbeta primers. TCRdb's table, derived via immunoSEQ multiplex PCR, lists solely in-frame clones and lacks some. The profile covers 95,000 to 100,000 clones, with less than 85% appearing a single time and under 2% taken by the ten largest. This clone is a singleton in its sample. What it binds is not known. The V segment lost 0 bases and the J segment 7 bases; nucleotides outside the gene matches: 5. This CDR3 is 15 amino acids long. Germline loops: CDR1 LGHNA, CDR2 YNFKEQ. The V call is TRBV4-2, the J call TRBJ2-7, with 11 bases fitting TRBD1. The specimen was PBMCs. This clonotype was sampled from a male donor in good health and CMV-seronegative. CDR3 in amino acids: CASSQDPGQGDEQYF. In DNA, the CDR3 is TGTGCCAGCAGCCAAGATCCGGGACAGGGGGATGAGCAGTACTTC.